This TCR beta chain derives from a study of blood T cell repertoires in COVID-19. Study in general: Both acute and convalescent COVID-19 samples were obtained from the United States, Italy and Spain.

Per the original methods: The assay estimated nucleated cells by amplifying reference gene primers. Clones were read by immunoSEQ multiplex PCR, and TCRdb kept only the in-frame ones, dropping some. Clone size and the V and J calls come from that table; the DNA yielded D and trimming. This table has approximately 130,000 clones, 87% appearing once. The sequenced sample was peripheral blood. The origin of this receptor is a man aged 45-65 years with active COVID-19.

Here the CDR3 reads CASSLVGGLAGTDTQYF. The CDR3 DNA follows: TGTGCCAGCAGCTTAGTTGGGGGACTAGCGGGCACAGATACGCAGTATTTT. The V and J genes are TRBV11-2 and TRBJ2-3; 11 bases are shared with TRBD2. Per the germline V gene, CDR1 is SGHAT and CDR2 is FQNNGV. The V and J ends lost 1 base and 1 base, in that order; junction bases with no gene match: 4. The CDR3 loop spans 17 amino acids.